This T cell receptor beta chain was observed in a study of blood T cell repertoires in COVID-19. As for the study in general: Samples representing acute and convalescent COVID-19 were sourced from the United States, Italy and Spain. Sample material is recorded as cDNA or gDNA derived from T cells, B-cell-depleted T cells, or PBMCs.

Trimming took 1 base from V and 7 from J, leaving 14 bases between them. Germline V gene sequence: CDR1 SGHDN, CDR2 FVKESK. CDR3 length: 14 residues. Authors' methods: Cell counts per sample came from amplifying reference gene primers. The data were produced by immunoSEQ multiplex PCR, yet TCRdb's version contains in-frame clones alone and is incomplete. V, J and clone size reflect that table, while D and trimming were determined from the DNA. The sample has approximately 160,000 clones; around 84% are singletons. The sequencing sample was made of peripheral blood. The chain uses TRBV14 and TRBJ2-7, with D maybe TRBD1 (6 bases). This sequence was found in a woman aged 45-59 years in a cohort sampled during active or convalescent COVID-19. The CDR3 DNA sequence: TGTGCCAGCAGCCAAGCAGGGACAATGCGAGAGCAGTACTTC. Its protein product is CASSQAGTMREQYF.